Each of the 9 T cell receptor beta chains below was sequenced from the same sample in a study of T cell responses to AZD1222 COVID-19 vaccine. The method was immunoSEQ multiplex PCR; TCRdb's version includes in-frame clones alone and lacks a portion of them. The sample holds 110,000 to 150,000 clones, 85% to 95% seen once. The source material was peripheral blood, sampled on day 0 of AZD1222 vaccination. The receptors stem from an adult in good health.

This clone was detected only once. The rearrangement links TRBV7-9 to TRBJ1-1; D is ambiguous. This CDR3 is built from 14 residues. The V end lost 7 bases, the J end lost 0 bases, and 12 bases lay between the germline ends. Germline V CDR1 and CDR2: SEHNR, FQNEAQ (reference sequence). The CDR3 DNA follows: TGTGCCAGCACCCCACGGGGTGTGAACACTGAAGCTTTCTTT. Its translation: CASTPRGVNTEAFF.

As DNA, the CDR3 is TGTGCCTCCCAAAAAGGGAAGGGGATTTCACCCCTCCACTTT. This gives the protein CASQKGKGISPLHF. V is TRBV28 and J is TRBJ1-6; D is perhaps TRBD1 (5 bases). The CDR3 is 14 amino acids. V was cut by 11 bases and J by 9 bases, with 20 bases left in between. The germline V gene encodes CDR1 MDHEN and CDR2 SYDVKM.

V usage is TRBV7-9 and J usage is TRBJ2-7; a possible D gene is TRBD1 (6 bases). CDR3 size: 15 residues. Germline V gene sequence: CDR1 SEHNR, CDR2 FQNEAQ (reference sequence). Trimming removed 0 bases at V and 7 bases at J, with 16 bases between. CDR3 in DNA: TGTGCCAGCAGCTTAGCTCCAGGGGCGGTGGGTGAGCAGTACTTC. Translated: CASSLAPGAVGEQYF.

CDR3 residues: CASSDSLNTEAFF. The CDR3 DNA reads TGTGCCAGCAGTGACTCGCTGAACACTGAAGCTTTCTTT. The V gene is TRBV6-4, the J gene TRBJ1-1; no reliable D call. Germline loops: CDR1 MRHNA, CDR2 SNTAGT. The CDR3 totals 13 residues. The germline V and J ends were trimmed by 0 bases and 0 bases, with 2 bases remaining between them.

The chain recombines TRBV10-3 with TRBJ1-1; maybe TRBD1 (6 bases). The CDR3 has 15 residues. Per germline, CDR1 ENHRY and CDR2 SYGVKD. V gave up 6 bases and J gave up 1 base, with 15 bases separating them. Written as DNA, the CDR3 is TGTGCCATCAGCATCGACAGGCCGACGAACACTGAAGCTTTCTTT. This translates into CAISIDRPTNTEAFF.

The chain couples TRBV30 to TRBJ1-5; maybe TRBD1 (6 bases). V lost 2 bases, J lost 3 bases, and 11 bases lay in between. CDR1 is GTSNPN, CDR2 SVGIG, per germline (reference sequence). The CDR3 contains 14 residues. The CDR3 DNA reads as TGTGCCTGGAGTAGGTCAGGGGCCAATCAGCCCCAGCATTTT. Amino acids: CAWSRSGANQPQHF.

The chain is built from TRBV6-6 and TRBJ2-5, with TRBD1 as a possible D gene (6 bases). Trimming left V 8 bases short and J 1 base short, with 14 bases between. This CDR3 has 14 amino acids. From germline, CDR1 is MNHNY and CDR2 SVGAGI (reference sequence). The CDR3 DNA sequence: TGTGCCAGCTGCAAGGGACAAACCCAAGAGACCCAGTACTTC. Its protein is CASCKGQTQETQYF.

This chain joins TRBV2 and TRBJ1-6; no definite D call. V shed 4 bases and J shed 0 bases, with 13 bases lying between them. The CDR3 totals 17 residues. The germline CDR1 and CDR2 sequences are SNHLY and FYNNEI. CDR3 DNA sequence: TGTGCCAGCAGTGTACGGCGACCAAGCTCCTATAATTCACCCCTCCACTTT. It translates to CASSVRRPSSYNSPLHF.

For this clone: Germline is not matched at one junction end, which may reflect a read error. This rearrangement joins TRBV5-6 to TRBJ2-7, with a possible D match to TRBD1 (6 bases). Germline V lookup: CDR1 SGHDT, CDR2 YYEEEE. The CDR3 is 11 residues long. CDR3 nucleotides: TGTGCCAGCAGCTTGTGGGACAACCTGGCATTC. Translated, it gives CASSLWDNLAF.